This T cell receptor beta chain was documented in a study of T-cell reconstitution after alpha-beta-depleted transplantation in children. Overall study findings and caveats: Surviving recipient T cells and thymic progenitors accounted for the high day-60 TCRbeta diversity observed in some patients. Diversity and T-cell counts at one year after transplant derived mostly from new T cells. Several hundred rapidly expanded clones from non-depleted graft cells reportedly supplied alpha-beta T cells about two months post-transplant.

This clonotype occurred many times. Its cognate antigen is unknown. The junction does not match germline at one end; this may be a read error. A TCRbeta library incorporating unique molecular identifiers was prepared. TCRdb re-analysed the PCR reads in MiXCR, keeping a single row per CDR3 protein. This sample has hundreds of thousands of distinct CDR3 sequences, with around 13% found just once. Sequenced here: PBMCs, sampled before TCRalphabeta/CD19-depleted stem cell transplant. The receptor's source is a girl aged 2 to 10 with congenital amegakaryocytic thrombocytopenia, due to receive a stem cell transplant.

The CDR3 spells CASSGGGTDTQYF. The CDR3 DNA reads TGCGCCAGCAGTGGGGGGGGCACAGATACGCAGTATTTT. This chain uses TRBV2 with TRBJ2-3, with 7 bases lining up with TRBD2. CDR3 length equals 13 residues. From germline, CDR1 is SNHLY and CDR2 FYNNEI.